This T cell receptor (beta chain) is from a study of cytomegalovirus exposure and HLA in healthy donors. Study results and limitations: A later analysis revealed that TCR association rates differed between HLA loci, peaking at DRB1 and bottoming out at HLA-C.

Notes on this clone: Its matching antigen is unknown.

In the PCR, 60 Vbeta and 13 Jbeta primers were used. TCRdb's copy holds only in-frame clones and misses some; the assay was immunoSEQ multiplex PCR. The sample holds 100,000 to 150,000 clones. Trimming stripped 4 bases from V and 5 bases from J, with 5 bases between. Germline CDR1 is SGHDT and CDR2 is YYEEEE. CDR3 size: 11 residues. This TCR was recovered from a man between 18 and 35 years old in good health and CMV-seronegative. The sample comprised PBMCs. The chain links TRBV5-6 to TRBJ2-3; no clear D gene. The CDR3 here is CASSTRDTQYF. CDR3 DNA sequence: TGTGCCAGCAGCACCAGAGATACGCAGTATTTT.